This T cell receptor (beta chain) originates from a study of blood T cell repertoires in COVID-19. On the study more broadly: Sites across the United States, Italy and Spain contributed samples from acute and convalescent COVID-19. Sources were T cells, B-cell-depleted T cells, or PBMCs; the material itself was cDNA or gDNA.

Authors' data handling: Estimation of nucleated cell counts relied on the amplification of reference gene primers. TCRdb's table, derived via immunoSEQ multiplex PCR, lists solely in-frame clones and lacks some. V, J and clone size reflect that table, while D and trimming were determined from the DNA. The table has about 150,000 clones, 70% to 85% seen once. Germline CDR1 reads SGHTA; CDR2 reads FQGNSA. CDR3 length: 15 residues. Germline trimming cut 1 base from V and 8 bases from J; bases unmatched to any gene: 5. The chain recombines TRBV7-2 with TRBJ1-2; TRBD1 agrees at 12 bases. The origin of this receptor is a woman aged 50 to 65 in a cohort sampled during active or convalescent COVID-19. Sequencing input: peripheral blood. CDR3 nucleotides: TGTGCCAGCAGCTTAGAGGGACAGGGGGCGAGAGGCTACACCTTC. This sequence encodes CASSLEGQGARGYTF.